This entry lists 24 T cell receptor beta chains sequenced from one sample in a study of cytomegalovirus exposure and HLA in healthy donors. 60 Vbeta and 13 Jbeta primers were used in PCR. The repertoire was sequenced with immunoSEQ multiplex PCR; TCRdb's copy has only in-frame clones and lacks some. The sample carries under 110,000 clones, 75% to 85% recorded once. Sequencing used PBMCs. All receptors come from a man aged 50 to 60 in good health and CMV-seronegative.

The J gene is TRBJ2-2, the V gene TRBV30, with a weak D call TRBD1 (5 bases). This CDR3 is 13 amino acids long. The V end lost 0 bases, the J end lost 6 bases, and 8 bases lay between the germline ends. Germline V gene lookup returns CDR1 GTSNPN and CDR2 SVGIG (reference sequence). The DNA of the CDR3 is TGTGCCTGGAGTGTAGTAGGGGCCGGGGAGCTGTTTTTT. This codes for CAWSVVGAGELFF.

The chain joins TRBV6-5 to TRBJ2-5, with 9 bases aligning to TRBD1. From germline, CDR1 is MNHEY and CDR2 SVGAGI. This CDR3 has 13 residues. V dropped 7 bases and J dropped 5; count of bases not matched to a gene: 5. CDR3 DNA: TGTGCCAGCAAGGGACAGGGCCACGAGACCCAGTACTTC. It yields the protein CASKGQGHETQYF.

In this sample, this clone turned up a few times. The rearrangement links TRBV7-2 to TRBJ1-2; 11 bases map to TRBD1. The CDR3 consists of 16 residues. Germline loops: CDR1 SGHTA, CDR2 FQGNSA. V was clipped by 4 bases and J by 4 bases; unmatched bases: 8. The CDR3 DNA reads as TGTGCCAGCAGCTCACCCGGACAGGGGGCGGTCTATGGCTACACCTTC. Translation: CASSSPGQGAVYGYTF. The full variable domain, rest sourced from reference TRBV7-2 and TRBJ1-2, is GAGVSQSPSNKVTEKGKDVELRCDPISGHTALYWYRQSLGQGLEFLIYFQGNSAPDKSGLPSDRFSAERTGGSVSTLTIQRTQQEDSAVYLCASSSPGQGAVYGYTFGSGTRLTVV.

The CDR3 DNA reads as TGTGCGGCGGAGGGCGGGGGGGCCAAGACCCAGTACTTC. Translation: CAAEGGGAKTQYF. This chain connects TRBV6-1 to TRBJ2-5; 9 positions match TRBD2. The CDR3 sequence is 13 residues long. Germline-derived CDR1 and CDR2 are MNHNS and SASEGT.

The V call is TRBV5-6, the J call TRBJ1-2; 10 nucleotides align to TRBD1. The CDR3 extends over 14 amino acids. CDR1 is SGHDT and CDR2 is YYEEEE in the germline V gene. The V gene end was trimmed by 3 bases and the J gene end by 2 bases; junction bases not matched to a gene: 1. CDR3 DNA: TGTGCCAGCAGCTCGGGACAGGGGAACTATGGCTACACCTTC. This translates into CASSSGQGNYGYTF.

The chain links TRBV5-1 to TRBJ1-1; D unresolved. The germline gives CDR1 SGHRS, CDR2 YFSETQ. Trimming took 4 bases from V and 1 from J, leaving 17 bases between them. This CDR3 contains 16 residues. The CDR3 DNA reads TGCGCCAGCAGCCACCTTGAATTGAGCTCGAACACTGAAGCTTTCTTT. It yields the protein CASSHLELSSNTEAFF. The variable domain in full, completed from reference TRBV5-1 and TRBJ1-1, reads KAGVTQTPRYLIKTRGQQVTLSCSPISGHRSVSWYQQTPGQGLQFLFEYFSETQRNKGNFPGRFSGRQFSNSRSEMNVSTLELGDSALYLCASSHLELSSNTEAFFGQGTRLTVV.

The chain recombines TRBV6-5 with TRBJ1-2; D not resolved. This CDR3 has 13 amino acids. Germline V lookup: CDR1 MNHEY, CDR2 SVGAGI. With 2 bases removed from V and 6 bases from J, the gap between germline ends came to 10 bases. CDR3 in DNA: TGTGCCAGCAGTTACGGGTCCGGGGATGGCTACACCTTC. This gives the protein CASSYGSGDGYTF.

There are a few counts of this clone. The chain couples TRBV4-2 to TRBJ2-5; 9 positions agree with TRBD2. Germline assignment: CDR1 LGHNA and CDR2 YNFKEQ. Trimming removed 1 base from V and 1 base from J; junction bases left unmatched: 7. The CDR3 sequence is 17 residues long. Here the CDR3 DNA reads TGTGCCAGCAGCCAAGGGGGGCGGGGGGGTCCCCAAGAGACCCAGTACTTC. This sequence encodes CASSQGGRGGPQETQYF.

The V call is TRBV5-6, the J call TRBJ2-2; D is perhaps TRBD1 (6 bases). Germline V gives CDR1 SGHDT, CDR2 YYEEEE. The CDR3 is 19 amino acids. Trimming stripped 1 base from V and 0 bases from J, with 19 bases between. The CDR3 DNA is TGTGCCAGCAGCTTGATTGGACAGTTTCTTAGCGCGAACACCGGGGAGCTGTTTTTT. This sequence encodes CASSLIGQFLSANTGELFF.

The rearrangement links TRBV18 to TRBJ1-4, with a tentative D call TRBD1 (5 bases). The ends were cut back, 3 bases at V and 1 base at J, with 9 bases in the middle. CDR1 is KGHSH, CDR2 LQKENI, per germline. There are 15 residues in the CDR3. The CDR3 spells CASSPNQGTNEKLFF. The CDR3 DNA is TGTGCCAGCTCACCTAACCAGGGAACTAATGAAAAACTGTTTTTT.

The chain recombines TRBV6-1 with TRBJ1-5; D unresolved. V was pared by 4 bases and J by 9 bases, with 10 bases between. The CDR3 consists of 12 residues. CDR1 MNHNS and CDR2 SASEGT come from the germline V gene. The CDR3, as DNA: TGTGCCAGCAGTGCTTATAGCGGGCCCCAGCATTTT. Translation gives CASSAYSGPQHF.

This clone appeared a few times. This chain joins TRBV2 and TRBJ2-2; D unclear. With 6 bases removed from V and 3 bases from J, the gap between germline ends came to 8 bases. Germline assignment: CDR1 SNHLY and CDR2 FYNNEI. This CDR3 region has 13 residues. CDR3 in DNA: TGTGCCAGCAGCCCAGAACACACCGGGGAGCTGTTTTTT. Translating gives CASSPEHTGELFF.

This chain joins TRBV4-2 and TRBJ2-2, with 13 bases aligning to TRBD2. The CDR3 has 16 residues. Germline trimming cut 3 bases from V and 5 bases from J; bases unmatched to any gene: 3. Germline V gene lookup returns CDR1 LGHNA and CDR2 YNFKEQ. CDR3 bases: TGTGCCAGCAGCCACGTGACTAGCGGGGGGACCGGGGAGCTGTTTTTT. Encoded protein: CASSHVTSGGTGELFF.

The chain is built from TRBV2 and TRBJ2-7; TRBD2 matches 9 bases. This CDR3 region has 16 residues. Germline V CDR1 and CDR2: SNHLY, FYNNEI. V trimming: 6 bases; J trimming: 7 bases; junction bases outside the gene matches: 16. The CDR3 sequence: CASRSSGANLSEEQYF. Here the CDR3 DNA reads TGTGCCAGCAGATCTAGCGGGGCAAACCTTTCTGAAGAGCAGTACTTC.

The chain is built from TRBV11-2 and TRBJ2-3, with 7 bases fitting TRBD2. CDR1 is SGHAT, CDR2 FQNNGV, per germline. Germline trimming cut 3 bases from V and 5 bases from J; bases unmatched to any gene: 5. This CDR3 spans 14 amino acids. The CDR3 region is CASSFPGGRDTQYF. In DNA, the CDR3 is TGTGCCAGCAGCTTCCCGGGGGGTAGAGATACGCAGTATTTT.

The chain carries TRBV29-1 and TRBJ1-1, with no clear D. V gave up 2 bases and J gave up 8 bases, with 15 bases separating them. Germline CDR1 and CDR2: SQVTM and ANQGSEA. The CDR3 is made up of 13 amino acids. The CDR3 sequence is CSVEQQIPDEAFF. CDR3 DNA sequence: TGCAGCGTTGAACAACAGATTCCCGACGAAGCTTTCTTT. The full variable domain, rest sourced from reference TRBV29-1 and TRBJ1-1, is SAVISQKPSRDICQRGTSLTIQCQVDSQVTMMFWYRQQPGQSLTLIATANQGSEATYESGFVIDKFPISRPNLTFSTLTVSNMSPEDSSIYLCSVEQQIPDEAFFGQGTRLTVV.

Turning to this clone: This sample also contains other DNA sequences that code for the same CDR3. The rearrangement uses TRBV5-4 and TRBJ2-7; 8 bases align to TRBD1. The CDR3 is made up of 18 amino acids. The trim removed 4 bases at V and 0 bases at J, leaving 15 bases unmatched. Germline lookup yields CDR1 SGHNT and CDR2 YYREEE (reference sequence). DNA of the CDR3: TGTGCCAGCAGCCCCCGGGACAGGTCCTCCCCACTCTCCTACGAGCAGTACTTC. Translating gives CASSPRDRSSPLSYEQYF.

The chain employs TRBV5-1 and TRBJ1-4; no reliable D call. The germline V and J ends were trimmed by 4 bases and 3 bases, with 7 bases remaining between them. Germline CDR1 reads SGHRS; CDR2 reads YFSETQ. This CDR3 region has 13 residues. The CDR3 spells CASSPMSNEKLFF. For the CDR3, the DNA is TGCGCCAGCAGCCCCATGTCTAATGAAAAACTGTTTTTT.

The chain recombines TRBV19 with TRBJ2-1; TRBD1 matches at 8 bases. This CDR3 is 15 amino acids long. Germline loops: CDR1 LNHDA, CDR2 SQIVND (reference sequence). V shed 4 bases and J 3 bases; nucleotides not matched to a gene: 5. The CDR3 sequence is CASSKDRESYNEQFF. DNA for the CDR3: TGTGCCAGTAGTAAGGACAGGGAAAGCTACAATGAGCAGTTCTTC.

The V and J genes are TRBV4-1 and TRBJ1-2; the D is unclear. The CDR3 is 15 residues long. Per the germline V gene, CDR1 is MGHRA and CDR2 is YSYEKL. With 1 base removed from V and 8 bases from J, the gap between germline ends came to 17 bases. As DNA, the CDR3 is TGCGCCAGCAGCCAAGGGGAGTCTCGTTTATACGGCTACACCTTC. This translates into CASSQGESRLYGYTF.

The chain uses TRBV7-2 and TRBJ2-7; no firm D call. Per germline, CDR1 SGHTA and CDR2 FQGNSA. V was shortened by 5 bases and J by 1 base, with 9 bases between the two germline ends. The CDR3 totals 13 residues. The CDR3 DNA reads as TGTGCCAGCAGCCCACGTGAGTCCTACGAGCAGTACTTC. It yields the protein CASSPRESYEQYF.

The rearrangement links TRBV6-6 to TRBJ2-2; 10 bases line up with TRBD1. Germline values: CDR1 MNHNY, CDR2 SVGAGI (reference sequence). The junction had 6 bases not matched to a gene; V was cut back by 5 bases and J by 6 bases. The CDR3 consists of 15 residues. The chain's CDR3 is CASSPRDRGSGELFF. CDR3 sequence (DNA): TGTGCCAGCAGTCCCCGGGACAGGGGATCCGGGGAGCTGTTTTTT.

The chain recombines TRBV4-2 with TRBJ2-4; 8 bases line up with TRBD1. V shed 1 base and J 7 bases; nucleotides not matched to a gene: 6. The CDR3 has 15 residues. Germline CDR1 LGHNA, CDR2 YNFKEQ. The CDR3 DNA follows: TGTGCCAGCAGCCAAGGGGGGGACAGGCCGAACATTCAGTACTTC. Translating gives CASSQGGDRPNIQYF.

The chain combines TRBV18 with TRBJ2-3, with TRBD2 matching over 9 bases. Trimming took 3 bases from V and 4 from J; bases not matched to a gene: 8. This CDR3 comprises 16 residues. Per the germline V gene, CDR1 is KGHSH and CDR2 is LQKENI. CDR3 amino acids: CASSPQRGVDADTQYF. For the CDR3, the DNA is TGTGCCAGCTCACCTCAGCGGGGGGTAGATGCAGATACGCAGTATTTT. Based on the CDR3 plus reference TRBV18 and TRBJ2-3, the full variable domain is NAGVMQNPRHLVRRRGQEARLRCSPMKGHSHVYWYRQLPEEGLKFMVYLQKENIIDESGMPKERFSAEFPKEGPSILRIQQVVRGDSAAYFCASSPQRGVDADTQYFGPGTRLTVL.